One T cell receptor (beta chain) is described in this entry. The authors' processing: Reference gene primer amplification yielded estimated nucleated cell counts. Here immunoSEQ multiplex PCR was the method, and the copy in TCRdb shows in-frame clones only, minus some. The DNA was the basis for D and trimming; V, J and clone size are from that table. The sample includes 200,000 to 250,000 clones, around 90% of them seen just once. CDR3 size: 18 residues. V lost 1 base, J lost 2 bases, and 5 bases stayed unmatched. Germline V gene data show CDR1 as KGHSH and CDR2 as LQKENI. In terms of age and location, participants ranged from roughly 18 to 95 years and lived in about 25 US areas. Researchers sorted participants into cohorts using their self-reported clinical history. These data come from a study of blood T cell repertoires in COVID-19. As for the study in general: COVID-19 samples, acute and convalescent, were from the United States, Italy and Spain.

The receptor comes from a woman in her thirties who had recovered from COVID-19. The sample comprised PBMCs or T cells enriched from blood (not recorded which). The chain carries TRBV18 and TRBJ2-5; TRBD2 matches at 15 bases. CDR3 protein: CASSPRPGTSGGQETQYF. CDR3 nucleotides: TGTGCCAGCTCACCACGACCCGGGACTAGCGGGGGGCAAGAGACCCAGTACTTC.